The rows below give T cell receptor beta chains drawn from one sample of a study of identical twins. TCRdb re-called the 5' RACE reads through MiXCR, storing one row per CDR3 protein. In the table there are 300,000 to 400,000 distinct CDR3 sequences, approximately 8.8% of which are singletons. Sequencing was carried out using naive T cells sorted from blood. These receptor sequences come from a woman aged 45-59 years in good health. Each CDR3 is given with its conserved first and last residue. Each record gives: D gene, V gene, clone size, J gene, CDR3 protein, CDR3 DNA. A D gene is named only where the DNA matches it firmly. Clone sizes are given selectively: once, few, many, or a class where the clone is expanded.

d_call: .
v_call: TRBV28
clone_size: .
j_call: TRBJ2-2
cdr3_aa: CASSSLMNAGELFF
cdr3_nt: TGTGCCAGCAGTTCCCTGATGAACGCCGGGGAGCTGTTTTTT

d_call: .
v_call: TRBV7-9
clone_size: many
j_call: TRBJ1-1
cdr3_aa: CASSHHALEPEAFF
cdr3_nt: TGTGCCAGCAGCCATCACGCCCTGGAGCCTGAAGCTTTCTTT

d_call: .
v_call: TRBV7-9
clone_size: .
j_call: TRBJ2-1
cdr3_aa: CASSPLGLSSYNEQFF
cdr3_nt: TGTGCCAGCAGCCCCCTTGGGCTTAGCTCCTACAATGAGCAGTTCTTC

d_call: .
v_call: TRBV12-3/TRBV12-4
clone_size: few
j_call: TRBJ2-4
cdr3_aa: CASSEGDENIQYF
cdr3_nt: TGTGCCAGCAGTGAGGGGGATGAAAACATTCAGTACTTC

d_call: TRBD1
v_call: TRBV11-3
clone_size: .
j_call: TRBJ2-5
cdr3_aa: CASSGRTGQGQETQYF
cdr3_nt: TGTGCCAGCAGCGGGCGGACAGGGCAGGGACAAGAGACCCAGTACTTC

d_call: .
v_call: TRBV24-1
clone_size: few
j_call: TRBJ1-1
cdr3_aa: CATSFRSAFF
cdr3_nt: TGTGCCACCAGTTTTCGGTCGGCTTTCTTT

d_call: .
v_call: TRBV14
clone_size: few
j_call: TRBJ2-7
cdr3_aa: CASSQVRGGRYEQYF
cdr3_nt: TGTGCCAGCAGCCAAGTTCGGGGCGGACGCTACGAGCAGTACTTC

d_call: .
v_call: TRBV4-1
clone_size: .
j_call: TRBJ2-5
cdr3_aa: CASSQQQETQYF
cdr3_nt: TGCGCCAGCAGCCAACAGCAAGAGACCCAGTACTTC

d_call: .
v_call: TRBV12-5
clone_size: .
j_call: TRBJ2-7
cdr3_aa: CASGPGYEQYF
cdr3_nt: TGTGCTAGTGGTCCTGGCTACGAGCAGTACTTC

d_call: .
v_call: TRBV7-6
clone_size: .
j_call: TRBJ1-1
cdr3_aa: CASSLGEGRASEAFF
cdr3_nt: TGTGCCAGCAGCTTAGGAGAGGGCCGGGCTTCTGAAGCTTTCTTT

d_call: .
v_call: TRBV27
clone_size: many
j_call: TRBJ1-1
cdr3_aa: CASRPSTGTENTEAFF
cdr3_nt: TGTGCCAGCAGGCCCTCCACCGGGACCGAGAACACTGAAGCTTTCTTT

d_call: .
v_call: TRBV20-1
clone_size: many
j_call: TRBJ2-5
cdr3_aa: CSARDVQSGRETQYF
cdr3_nt: TGCAGTGCTAGAGACGTCCAATCAGGCCGAGAGACCCAGTACTTC

d_call: .
v_call: TRBV12-3/TRBV12-4
clone_size: few
j_call: TRBJ1-6
cdr3_aa: CASGRDSALALHF
cdr3_nt: TGTGCCAGCGGCCGGGACTCTGCACTGGCCCTCCACTTT

d_call: .
v_call: TRBV2
clone_size: many
j_call: TRBJ2-4
cdr3_aa: CASRNLAKNIQYF
cdr3_nt: TGTGCCAGCAGGAACCTAGCCAAAAACATTCAGTACTTC

d_call: .
v_call: TRBV27
clone_size: few
j_call: TRBJ2-1
cdr3_aa: CASSPLLEGSSYNEQFF
cdr3_nt: TGTGCCAGCAGTCCACTTCTAGAGGGAAGCTCCTACAATGAGCAGTTCTTC

d_call: .
v_call: TRBV7-2
clone_size: many
j_call: TRBJ1-2
cdr3_aa: CASSPSGRGSYGYTF
cdr3_nt: TGTGCCAGCAGCCCTAGTGGGCGGGGAAGCTATGGCTACACCTTC

d_call: .
v_call: TRBV5-1
clone_size: many
j_call: TRBJ1-5
cdr3_aa: CASSRGWGNQPQHF
cdr3_nt: TGCGCCAGCAGTCGTGGATGGGGCAATCAGCCCCAGCATTTT

d_call: TRBD1
v_call: TRBV20-1
clone_size: few
j_call: TRBJ2-3
cdr3_aa: CSAARRDRSTDTQYF
cdr3_nt: TGCAGTGCCGCTAGACGGGACAGGAGCACAGATACGCAGTATTTT

d_call: .
v_call: TRBV18
clone_size: .
j_call: TRBJ2-1
cdr3_aa: CASSPSTGLNEQFF
cdr3_nt: TGTGCCAGCTCACCATCTACAGGACTTAATGAGCAGTTCTTC

d_call: TRBD1
v_call: TRBV19
clone_size: .
j_call: TRBJ2-7
cdr3_aa: CASSIGTGADEQYF
cdr3_nt: TGTGCCAGTAGTATTGGGACAGGAGCGGACGAGCAGTACTTC

d_call: .
v_call: TRBV11-2
clone_size: .
j_call: TRBJ2-1
cdr3_aa: CASSYSPWDEQFF
cdr3_nt: TGTGCCAGCAGCTATTCTCCGTGGGATGAGCAGTTCTTC

d_call: TRBD2
v_call: TRBV7-9
clone_size: .
j_call: TRBJ2-2
cdr3_aa: CASSPGLADGELFF
cdr3_nt: TGTGCCAGCAGCCCTGGACTAGCTGACGGGGAGCTGTTTTTT

d_call: .
v_call: TRBV5-6
clone_size: many
j_call: TRBJ2-7
cdr3_aa: CASSPVGSYEQYF
cdr3_nt: TGTGCCAGCAGCCCAGTTGGGTCCTACGAGCAGTACTTC

d_call: TRBD1
v_call: TRBV6-6
clone_size: many
j_call: TRBJ1-1
cdr3_aa: CASSGRQGKNTEAFF
cdr3_nt: TGTGCCAGCAGTGGCCGACAGGGAAAGAACACTGAAGCTTTCTTT

d_call: TRBD2
v_call: TRBV5-1
clone_size: few
j_call: TRBJ2-3
cdr3_aa: CASRGTSYNTDTQYF
cdr3_nt: TGCGCCAGCCGAGGGACTAGCTATAACACAGATACGCAGTATTTT

d_call: .
v_call: TRBV6-5
clone_size: .
j_call: TRBJ1-1
cdr3_aa: CASSYRGVQLNTEAFF
cdr3_nt: TGTGCCAGCAGTTATAGGGGGGTCCAACTGAACACTGAAGCTTTCTTT

d_call: .
v_call: TRBV7-2
clone_size: many
j_call: TRBJ1-1
cdr3_aa: CASGHPIGAEAFF
cdr3_nt: TGTGCCAGCGGGCACCCCATTGGAGCTGAAGCTTTCTTT

d_call: .
v_call: TRBV29-1
clone_size: few
j_call: TRBJ1-1
cdr3_aa: CSAVNTEAFF
cdr3_nt: TGCAGCGCCGTGAACACTGAAGCTTTCTTT

d_call: TRBD2
v_call: TRBV6-1
clone_size: .
j_call: TRBJ2-3
cdr3_aa: CASSEWGRAGTDTQYF
cdr3_nt: TGTGCCAGCAGTGAATGGGGGAGGGCCGGCACAGATACGCAGTATTTT

d_call: .
v_call: TRBV27
clone_size: .
j_call: TRBJ2-6
cdr3_aa: CASSPRGIGGANVLTF
cdr3_nt: TGTGCCAGCAGTCCGAGGGGGATTGGTGGGGCCAACGTCCTGACTTTC

d_call: .
v_call: TRBV4-1
clone_size: .
j_call: TRBJ1-1
cdr3_aa: CASSQDRGHSNTEAFF
cdr3_nt: TGCGCCAGCAGCCAAGACCGGGGACACTCGAACACTGAAGCTTTCTTT

d_call: .
v_call: TRBV11-3
clone_size: few
j_call: TRBJ2-7
cdr3_aa: CASSLGLSEQYF
cdr3_nt: TGTGCCAGCAGCTTAGGGTTGAGCGAGCAGTACTTC

d_call: TRBD1
v_call: TRBV29-1
clone_size: many
j_call: TRBJ1-2
cdr3_aa: CSVDGRGLENYGYTF
cdr3_nt: TGCAGCGTTGACGGCAGGGGGCTGGAGAACTATGGCTACACCTTC

d_call: .
v_call: TRBV12-3/TRBV12-4
clone_size: few
j_call: TRBJ1-5
cdr3_aa: CASSATGRANQPQHF
cdr3_nt: TGTGCCAGCAGTGCGACGGGCAGGGCGAATCAGCCCCAGCATTTT

d_call: .
v_call: TRBV30
clone_size: .
j_call: TRBJ1-1
cdr3_aa: CAWSWGTEAFF
cdr3_nt: TGTGCCTGGAGTTGGGGCACTGAAGCTTTCTTT

d_call: .
v_call: TRBV9
clone_size: many
j_call: TRBJ2-1
cdr3_aa: CASSPRDSHYNEQFF
cdr3_nt: TGTGCCAGCAGCCCCCGGGACTCACATTACAATGAGCAGTTCTTC

d_call: TRBD2
v_call: TRBV9
clone_size: many
j_call: TRBJ2-3
cdr3_aa: CASGGRTTDTQYF
cdr3_nt: TGTGCCAGCGGCGGGAGAACAACAGATACGCAGTATTTT

d_call: TRBD2
v_call: TRBV4-1
clone_size: many
j_call: TRBJ2-1
cdr3_aa: CASSPGTSGTNEQFF
cdr3_nt: TGCGCCAGCAGCCCTGGGACTAGCGGGACTAATGAGCAGTTCTTC

d_call: .
v_call: TRBV3-1
clone_size: few
j_call: TRBJ1-2
cdr3_aa: CASSQVTGNYGYTF
cdr3_nt: TGTGCCAGCAGCCAAGTGACAGGCAACTATGGCTACACCTTC

d_call: .
v_call: TRBV25-1
clone_size: few
j_call: TRBJ2-1
cdr3_aa: CASSVLAISYNEQFF
cdr3_nt: TGTGCCAGCAGTGTCCTAGCGATATCCTACAATGAGCAGTTCTTC

d_call: .
v_call: TRBV20-1
clone_size: .
j_call: TRBJ2-3
cdr3_aa: CSAEGWGSITDTQYF
cdr3_nt: TGCAGTGCTGAGGGTTGGGGATCAATCACAGATACGCAGTATTTT

d_call: .
v_call: TRBV4-1
clone_size: .
j_call: TRBJ2-5
cdr3_aa: CASSQGGGRHLGETQYF
cdr3_nt: TGCGCCAGCAGCCAAGGGGGCGGGCGGCATTTGGGAGAGACCCAGTACTTC

d_call: .
v_call: TRBV4-1
clone_size: .
j_call: TRBJ1-1
cdr3_aa: CASSQVATQKEAFF
cdr3_nt: TGCGCCAGCAGCCAAGTAGCTACCCAAAAGGAAGCTTTCTTT

d_call: .
v_call: TRBV13
clone_size: few
j_call: TRBJ2-7
cdr3_aa: CASSHQFFEQYF
cdr3_nt: TGTGCCAGCAGCCATCAATTTTTCGAGCAGTACTTC

d_call: .
v_call: TRBV7-6
clone_size: .
j_call: TRBJ2-3
cdr3_aa: CASSFRTFLDTQYF
cdr3_nt: TGTGCCAGCAGCTTCAGGACTTTCCTTGATACGCAGTATTTT

d_call: .
v_call: TRBV12-3/TRBV12-4
clone_size: many
j_call: TRBJ1-1
cdr3_aa: CASSFGDTEAFF
cdr3_nt: TGTGCCAGCAGTTTCGGGGACACTGAAGCTTTCTTT

d_call: .
v_call: TRBV25-1
clone_size: .
j_call: TRBJ2-2
cdr3_aa: CASSEWGLSGELFF
cdr3_nt: TGTGCCAGCAGTGAATGGGGGCTAAGCGGGGAGCTGTTTTTT

d_call: .
v_call: TRBV4-1
clone_size: .
j_call: TRBJ2-1
cdr3_aa: CASRPTAGSYNEQFF
cdr3_nt: TGCGCCAGCAGACCGACAGCCGGCTCCTACAATGAGCAGTTCTTC

d_call: .
v_call: TRBV15
clone_size: .
j_call: TRBJ2-1
cdr3_aa: CATSRDPRDEQFF
cdr3_nt: TGTGCCACCAGCAGAGATCCACGGGATGAGCAGTTCTTC

d_call: .
v_call: TRBV5-1
clone_size: .
j_call: TRBJ1-6
cdr3_aa: CASSFGLRDNSPLHF
cdr3_nt: TGCGCCAGCAGCTTCGGCTTACGGGATAATTCACCCCTCCACTTT

d_call: TRBD1
v_call: TRBV29-1
clone_size: many
j_call: TRBJ1-1
cdr3_aa: CSVDQGQVGEAFF
cdr3_nt: TGCAGCGTTGATCAAGGACAGGTCGGGGAAGCTTTCTTT